The text below deals with one T cell receptor beta chain. What it binds is unknown. The junction does not match germline at one end; this may be a read error. Amplification used 60 Vbeta primers and 13 Jbeta primers. Produced via immunoSEQ multiplex PCR; TCRdb's table is partial and in-frame only. In all, the sample yields 95,000 to 110,000 clones. The sample belongs to a study of cytomegalovirus exposure and HLA in healthy donors. Study conclusions and caveats: Association with HLA alleles at 0.05 false discovery rate was found for 15,000 to 20,000 TCR beta sequences in a later analysis.

At the time of sampling, donors were nominally healthy, though unrecorded immune exposures were likely. This CDR3 contains 13 residues. Germline V gene sequence: CDR1 SNHLY, CDR2 FYNNEI. The V gene is TRBV2, the J gene TRBJ2-2; perhaps TRBD2 as D (5 bases). The source is a man aged 35 to 55 in good health and CMV-seronegative. Specimen: PBMCs. Written as DNA, the CDR3 is TGTGCCAGCAGTGAAGCGTGGGAGACGGACCTTTATTTT. Translating gives CASSEAWETDLYF.